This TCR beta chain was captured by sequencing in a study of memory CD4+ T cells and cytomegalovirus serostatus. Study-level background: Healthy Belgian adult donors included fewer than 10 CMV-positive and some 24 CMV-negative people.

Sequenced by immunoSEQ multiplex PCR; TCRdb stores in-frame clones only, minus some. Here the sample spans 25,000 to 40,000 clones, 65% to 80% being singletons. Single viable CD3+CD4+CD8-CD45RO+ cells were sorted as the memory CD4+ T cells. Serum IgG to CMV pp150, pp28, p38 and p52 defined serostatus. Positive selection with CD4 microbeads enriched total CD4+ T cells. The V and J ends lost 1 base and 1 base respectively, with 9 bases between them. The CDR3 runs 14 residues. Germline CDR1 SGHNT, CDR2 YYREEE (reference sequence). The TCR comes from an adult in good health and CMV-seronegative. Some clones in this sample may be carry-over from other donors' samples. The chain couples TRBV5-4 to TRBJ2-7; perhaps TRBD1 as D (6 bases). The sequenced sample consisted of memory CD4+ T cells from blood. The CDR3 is CASSLRQDSYEQYF. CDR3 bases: TGTGCCAGCAGCTTGCGACAGGATTCCTACGAGCAGTACTTC.